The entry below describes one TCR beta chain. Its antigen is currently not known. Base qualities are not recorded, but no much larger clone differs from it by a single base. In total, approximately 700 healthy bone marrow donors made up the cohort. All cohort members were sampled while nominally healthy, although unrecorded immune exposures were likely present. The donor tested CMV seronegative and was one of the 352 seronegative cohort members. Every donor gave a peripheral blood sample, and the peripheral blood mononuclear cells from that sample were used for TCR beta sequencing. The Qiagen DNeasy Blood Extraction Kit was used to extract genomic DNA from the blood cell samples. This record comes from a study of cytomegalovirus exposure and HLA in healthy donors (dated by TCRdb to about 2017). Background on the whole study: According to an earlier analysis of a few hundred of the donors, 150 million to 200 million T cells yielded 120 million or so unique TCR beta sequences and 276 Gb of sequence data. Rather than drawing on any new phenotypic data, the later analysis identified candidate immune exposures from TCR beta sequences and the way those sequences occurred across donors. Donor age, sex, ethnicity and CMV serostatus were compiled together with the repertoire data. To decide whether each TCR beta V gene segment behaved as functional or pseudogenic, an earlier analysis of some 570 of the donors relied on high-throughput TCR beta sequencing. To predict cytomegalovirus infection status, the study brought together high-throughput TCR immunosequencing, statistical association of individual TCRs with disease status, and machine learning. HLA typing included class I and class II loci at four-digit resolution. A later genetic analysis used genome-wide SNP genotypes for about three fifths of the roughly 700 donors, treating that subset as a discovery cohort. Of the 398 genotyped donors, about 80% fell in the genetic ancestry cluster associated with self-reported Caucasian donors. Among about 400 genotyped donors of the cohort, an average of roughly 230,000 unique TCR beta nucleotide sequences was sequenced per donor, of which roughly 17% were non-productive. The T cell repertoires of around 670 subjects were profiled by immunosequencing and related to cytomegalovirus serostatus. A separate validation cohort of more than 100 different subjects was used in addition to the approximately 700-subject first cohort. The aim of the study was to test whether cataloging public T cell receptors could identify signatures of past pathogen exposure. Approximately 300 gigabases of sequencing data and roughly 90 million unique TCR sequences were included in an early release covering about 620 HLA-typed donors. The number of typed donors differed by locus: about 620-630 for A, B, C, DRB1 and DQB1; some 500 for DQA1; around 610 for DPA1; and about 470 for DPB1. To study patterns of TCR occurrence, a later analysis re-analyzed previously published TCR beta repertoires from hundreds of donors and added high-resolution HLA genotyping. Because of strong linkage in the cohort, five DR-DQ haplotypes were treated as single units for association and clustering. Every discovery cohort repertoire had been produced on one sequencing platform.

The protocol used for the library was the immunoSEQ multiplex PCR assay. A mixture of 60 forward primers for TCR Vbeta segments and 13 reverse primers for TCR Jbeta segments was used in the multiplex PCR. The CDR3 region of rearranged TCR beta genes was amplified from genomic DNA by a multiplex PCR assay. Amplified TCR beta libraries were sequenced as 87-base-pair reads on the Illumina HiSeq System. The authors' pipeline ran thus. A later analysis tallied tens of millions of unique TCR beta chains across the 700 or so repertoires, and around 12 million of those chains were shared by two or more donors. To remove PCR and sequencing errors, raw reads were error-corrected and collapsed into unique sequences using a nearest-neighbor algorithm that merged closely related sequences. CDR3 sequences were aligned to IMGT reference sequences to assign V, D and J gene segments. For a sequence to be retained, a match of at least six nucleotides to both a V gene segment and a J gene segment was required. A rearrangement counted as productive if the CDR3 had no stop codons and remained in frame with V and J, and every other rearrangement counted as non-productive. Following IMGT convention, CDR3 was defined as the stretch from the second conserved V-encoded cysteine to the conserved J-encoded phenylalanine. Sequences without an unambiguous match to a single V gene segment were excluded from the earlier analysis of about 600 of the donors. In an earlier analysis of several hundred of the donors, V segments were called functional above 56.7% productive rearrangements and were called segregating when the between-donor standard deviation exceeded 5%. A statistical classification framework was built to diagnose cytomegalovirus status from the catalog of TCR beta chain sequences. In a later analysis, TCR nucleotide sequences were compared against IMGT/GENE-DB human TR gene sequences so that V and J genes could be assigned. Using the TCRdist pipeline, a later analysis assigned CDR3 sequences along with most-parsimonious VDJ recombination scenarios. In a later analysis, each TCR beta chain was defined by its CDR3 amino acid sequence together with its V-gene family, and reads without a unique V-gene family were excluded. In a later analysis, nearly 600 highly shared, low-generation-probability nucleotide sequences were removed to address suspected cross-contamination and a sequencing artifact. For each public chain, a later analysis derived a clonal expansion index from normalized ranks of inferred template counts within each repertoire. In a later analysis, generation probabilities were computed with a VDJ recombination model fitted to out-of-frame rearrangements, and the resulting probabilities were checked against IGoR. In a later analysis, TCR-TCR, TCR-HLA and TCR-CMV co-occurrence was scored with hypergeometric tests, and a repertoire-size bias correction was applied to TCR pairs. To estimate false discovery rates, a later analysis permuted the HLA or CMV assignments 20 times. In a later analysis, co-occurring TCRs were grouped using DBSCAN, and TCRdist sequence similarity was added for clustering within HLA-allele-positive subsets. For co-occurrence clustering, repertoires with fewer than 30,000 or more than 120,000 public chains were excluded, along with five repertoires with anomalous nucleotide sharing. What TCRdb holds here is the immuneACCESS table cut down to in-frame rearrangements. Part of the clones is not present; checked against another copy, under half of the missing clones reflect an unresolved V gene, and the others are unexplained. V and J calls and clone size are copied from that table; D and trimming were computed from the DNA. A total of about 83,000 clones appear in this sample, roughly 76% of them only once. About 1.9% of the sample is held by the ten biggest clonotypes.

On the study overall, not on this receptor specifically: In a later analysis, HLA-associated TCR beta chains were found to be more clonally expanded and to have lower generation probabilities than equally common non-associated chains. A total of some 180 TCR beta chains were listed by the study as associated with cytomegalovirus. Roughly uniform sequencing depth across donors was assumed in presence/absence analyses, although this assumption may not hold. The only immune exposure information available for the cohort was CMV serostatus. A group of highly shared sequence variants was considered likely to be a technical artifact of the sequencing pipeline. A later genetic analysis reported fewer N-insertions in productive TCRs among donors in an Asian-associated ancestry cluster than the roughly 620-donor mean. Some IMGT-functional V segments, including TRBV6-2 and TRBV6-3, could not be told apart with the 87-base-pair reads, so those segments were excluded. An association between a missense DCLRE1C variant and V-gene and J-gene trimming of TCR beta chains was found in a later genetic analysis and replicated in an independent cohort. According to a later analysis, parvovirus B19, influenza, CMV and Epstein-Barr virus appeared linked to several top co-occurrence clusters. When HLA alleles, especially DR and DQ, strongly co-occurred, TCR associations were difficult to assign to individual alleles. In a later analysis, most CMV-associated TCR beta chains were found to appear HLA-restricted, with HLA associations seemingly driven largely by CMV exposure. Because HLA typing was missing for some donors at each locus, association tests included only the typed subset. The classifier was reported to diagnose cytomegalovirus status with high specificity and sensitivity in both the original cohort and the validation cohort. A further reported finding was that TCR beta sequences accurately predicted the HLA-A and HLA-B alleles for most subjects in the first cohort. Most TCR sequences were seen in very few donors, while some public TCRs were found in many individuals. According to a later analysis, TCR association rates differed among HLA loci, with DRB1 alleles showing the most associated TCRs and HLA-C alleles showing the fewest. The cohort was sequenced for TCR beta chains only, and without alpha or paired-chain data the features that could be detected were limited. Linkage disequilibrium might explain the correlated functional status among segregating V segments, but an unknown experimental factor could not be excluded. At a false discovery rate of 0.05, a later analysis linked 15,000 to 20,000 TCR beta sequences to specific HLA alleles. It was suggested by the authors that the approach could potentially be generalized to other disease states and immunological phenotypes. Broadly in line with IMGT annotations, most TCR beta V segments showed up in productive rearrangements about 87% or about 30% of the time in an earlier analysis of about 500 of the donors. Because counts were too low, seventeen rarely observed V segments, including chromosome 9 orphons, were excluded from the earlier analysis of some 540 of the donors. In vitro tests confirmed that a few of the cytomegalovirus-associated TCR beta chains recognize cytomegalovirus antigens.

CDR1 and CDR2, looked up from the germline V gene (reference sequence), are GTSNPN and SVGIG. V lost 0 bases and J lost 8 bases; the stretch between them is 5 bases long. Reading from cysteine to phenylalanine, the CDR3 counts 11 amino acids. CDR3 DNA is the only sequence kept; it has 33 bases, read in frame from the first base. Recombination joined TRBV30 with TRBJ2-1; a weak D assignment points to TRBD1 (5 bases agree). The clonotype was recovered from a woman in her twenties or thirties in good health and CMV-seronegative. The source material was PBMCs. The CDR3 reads CAWSVQDEQFF. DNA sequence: TGTGCCTGGAGTGTACAGGATGAGCAGTTCTTC.